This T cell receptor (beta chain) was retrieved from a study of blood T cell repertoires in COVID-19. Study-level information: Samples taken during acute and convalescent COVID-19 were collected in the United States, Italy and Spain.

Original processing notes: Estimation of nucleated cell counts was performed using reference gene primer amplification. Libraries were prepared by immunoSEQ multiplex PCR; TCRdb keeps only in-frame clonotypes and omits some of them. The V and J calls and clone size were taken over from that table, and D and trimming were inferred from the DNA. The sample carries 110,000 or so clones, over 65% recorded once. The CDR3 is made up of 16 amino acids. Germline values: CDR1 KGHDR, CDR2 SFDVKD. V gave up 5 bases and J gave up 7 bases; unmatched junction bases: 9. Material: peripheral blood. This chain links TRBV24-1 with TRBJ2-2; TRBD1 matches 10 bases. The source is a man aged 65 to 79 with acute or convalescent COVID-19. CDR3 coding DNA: TGTGCCACCAGTGCCTCGCCGGGACAGGGGAGCGGGGAGCTGTTTTTT. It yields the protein CATSASPGQGSGELFF.